The rows below give T cell receptor beta chains drawn from one sample of a study of T cell repertoires in aging, cancer and after chemotherapy. TCRdb reprocessed the multiplex PCR reads with MiXCR, giving one entry per CDR3 protein. The sample has approximately 10,000 distinct CDR3 sequences, 38% seen once. Sequenced input: blood. These receptors were taken from a human donor in good health. The CDR3 runs from the conserved cysteine through the conserved F or W. The D gene is left open where the match is weak. Size tells how often a clone was seen (once, few, many) or the class of an expanded clone, and some rows leave it out.

-	-	TRBV5-6	13	TRBJ2-1	CASSLAAYNKQFF	TGTGCCAGCAGCTTAGCCGCTTACAATAAGCAGTTCTTC
-	TRBD1	TRBV19	17	TRBJ1-2	CASSIDGTGPANYGYTF	TGTGCCAGTAGTATAGACGGGACAGGGCCCGCTAACTATGGCTACACCTTC
few	-	TRBV6-4	16	TRBJ2-5	CASSGPHPAARETQYF	TGTGCCAGCAGTGGCCCCCATCCGGCAGCGCGTGAGACCCAGTACTTC
few	-	TRBV27	14	TRBJ2-3	CASTKAARGDTQYF	TGTGCCAGCACCAAGGCGGCTAGAGGAGATACGCAGTATTTT
few	-	TRBV6-1	16	TRBJ1-5	CASSVGRGVRNQPQHF	TGTGCCAGCAGTGTTGGCAGAGGGGTAAGGAATCAGCCCCAGCATTTT
-	-	TRBV12-3/TRBV12-4	11	TRBJ2-1	CASSLKIEQFF	TGTGCCAGCAGTTTAAAAATTGAGCAGTTCTTC
-	TRBD1	TRBV19	15	TRBJ1-5	CASTPKGASNQPQHF	TGTGCCAGTACCCCCAAGGGGGCTAGCAATCAGCCCCAGCATTTT
-	-	TRBV11-1	13	TRBJ1-3	CASSGRLGNTIYF	TGTGCCAGCAGCGGGCGACTGGGAAACACCATATATTTT
-	TRBD1	TRBV29-1	14	TRBJ2-1	CSVDRQGGPNEKFF	TGCAGCGTTGATCGACAGGGTGGACCCAATGAGAAGTTCTTC
-	TRBD1	TRBV6-1	12	TRBJ1-5	CASQGVNQPQHF	TGTGCCAGCCAGGGGGTTAATCAGCCCCAGCATTTT
-	-	TRBV6-2/TRBV6-3	15	TRBJ1-6	CASSWSRLMDSPLHF	TGTGCCAGCAGTTGGTCCAGGCTGATGGATTCACCCCTCCACTTT
-	-	TRBV5-1	13	TRBJ2-5	CASSLGGLRAQYF	TGCGCCAGCAGCTTGGGTGGGCTTCGGGCCCAGTACTTC
-	-	TRBV13	13	TRBJ1-2	CASSLDPVYGYTF	TGTGCCAGCAGCTTAGATCCGGTTTATGGCTACACCTTC
medium-sized	-	TRBV29-1	11	TRBJ2-1	CSVVTVDEQFF	TGCAGCGTTGTGACTGTGGATGAGCAGTTCTTC
-	-	TRBV27	17	TRBJ2-3	CASSLSRYSQSADTQYF	TGTGCCAGCAGTTTAAGTAGATATAGCCAATCGGCAGATACGCAGTATTTT
few	-	TRBV5-5	16	TRBJ2-7	CASSLELGLGSYEQYF	TGTGCCAGCAGCTTGGAGCTGGGGCTGGGTTCCTACGAGCAGTACTTC
-	TRBD1	TRBV19	14	TRBJ1-6	CASSLGTVNSPLHF	TGTGCCAGTAGTCTTGGGACAGTTAATTCACCCCTCCACTTT
-	TRBD2	TRBV6-5	14	TRBJ2-1	CASSLGGSYNEQFF	TGTGCCAGCAGCCTGGGCGGGAGTTACAATGAGCAGTTCTTC
few	-	TRBV6-1	12	TRBJ2-7	CASRETDYEQYF	TGTGCCAGCAGGGAGACAGATTACGAGCAGTACTTC
-	-	TRBV6-5	12	TRBJ1-1	CASSLEGSSPFF	TGTGCCAGCAGTCTCGAGGGCAGCTCCCCTTTCTTT
few	TRBD2	TRBV27	16	TRBJ2-7	CASSLAPKGGPNEQYF	TGTGCCAGCAGTTTGGCCCCTAAGGGAGGGCCCAACGAGCAGTACTTC
once	-	TRBV6-1	11	TRBJ2-7	CASSTQDEQYF	TGTGCCAGCAGTACCCAAGACGAGCAGTACTTC
-	-	TRBV30	11	TRBJ1-3	CAGDTGNTIYF	TGTGCCGGGGACACAGGAAACACCATATATTTT
-	-	TRBV6-1	13	TRBJ1-5	CASSGQINQPQHF	TGTGCCAGCAGTGGGCAGATCAATCAGCCCCAGCATTTT
-	TRBD2	TRBV27	14	TRBJ2-7	CASSPGLAVYEQYF	TGTGCCAGCAGCCCGGGACTAGCGGTATACGAGCAGTACTTC
-	TRBD1	TRBV12-3/TRBV12-4	14	TRBJ1-2	CASKPGQGGSGYTF	TGTGCCAGCAAACCGGGACAGGGGGGAAGTGGCTACACCTTC
-	TRBD2	TRBV19	15	TRBJ2-7	CASSIVGTSDYEQYF	TGTGCCAGTAGTATAGTTGGGACTAGCGACTACGAGCAGTACTTC
-	-	TRBV28	13	TRBJ2-1	CASSLSPTLVQFF	TGTGCCAGCAGTTTATCCCCCACGTTGGTGCAGTTCTTT
-	TRBD2	TRBV15	15	TRBJ2-7	CATSREQGGRYEQYF	TGTGCCACCAGCAGAGAGCAGGGAGGGCGGTACGAGCAGTACTTC
medium-sized	TRBD1	TRBV29-1	13	TRBJ2-5	CSAWTGLEETQYF	TGCAGCGCCTGGACAGGGTTGGAAGAGACCCAGTACTTC
-	-	TRBV6-4	13	TRBJ2-3	CASSRQGTDTQYF	TGTGCCAGCAGTAGACAGGGCACAGATACGCAGTATTTT
-	TRBD1	TRBV5-6	16	TRBJ2-5	CASSPLLEGAGETQYF	TGTGCCAGCAGCCCCCTCTTAGAGGGGGCAGGGGAGACCCAGTACTTC
-	-	TRBV30	13	TRBJ1-3	CAWSVNRRNTIYF	TGTGCCTGGAGTGTGAACCGCAGAAACACCATATATTTT
-	-	TRBV19	14	TRBJ1-6	CASSIQEYNSPLHF	TGTGCCAGTAGTATTCAGGAGTATAATTCACCCCTCCACTTT
-	TRBD2	TRBV12-3/TRBV12-4	15	TRBJ2-7	CASSRPGGYSYEQYF	TGTGCCAGCAGTCGACCGGGGGGGTACTCCTACGAGCAGTACTTC
few	-	TRBV6-5	12	TRBJ2-1	CASSRGLGEQFF	TGTGCCAGCAGTAGGGGCCTAGGTGAGCAGTTCTTC
medium-sized	TRBD2	TRBV29-1	16	TRBJ2-1	CSVSDLSGTSYNEQFF	TGCAGCGTCTCAGACCTTAGCGGGACTTCTTACAATGAGCAGTTCTTC
-	-	TRBV6-5	18	TRBJ1-6	CASSYGAGPSSYNSPLHF	TGTGCCAGCAGTTACGGCGCAGGTCCGAGCTCCTATAATTCACCCCTCCACTTT
-	-	TRBV6-5	11	TRBJ1-1	CASSYLGRAFF	TGTGCCAGCAGTTACCTCGGAAGGGCTTTCTTT
-	-	TRBV19	15	TRBJ2-7	CASRHEKGNSYEQYF	TGTGCCAGTCGTCACGAGAAGGGGAACTCCTACGAGCAGTACTTC
-	TRBD2	TRBV24-1	15	TRBJ2-1	CATRASSGRLGEQFF	TGTGCCACCCGCGCTTCAAGCGGGAGGTTAGGTGAGCAGTTCTTC
few	TRBD1	TRBV5-6	15	TRBJ1-1	CASNPGTGSNTEAFF	TGTGCCAGCAACCCGGGGACAGGCTCGAACACTGAAGCTTTCTTT
-	TRBD1	TRBV18	12	TRBJ1-2	CASSGTGDGYTF	TGTGCCAGCTCGGGGACAGGGGATGGCTACACCTTC
-	-	TRBV6-5	14	TRBJ2-7	CASRPYERSYEQYF	TGTGCCAGCAGGCCCTACGAGCGCTCCTACGAGCAGTACTTC
once	-	TRBV12-3/TRBV12-4	14	TRBJ2-5	CASSPQMGRETQYF	TGTGCCAGCAGTCCCCAGATGGGGCGAGAGACCCAGTACTTC
medium-sized	-	TRBV27	12	TRBJ2-1	CASSRPLGEQFF	TGTGCCAGCAGTCGCCCCCTAGGTGAGCAGTTCTTC
-	-	TRBV19	16	TRBJ1-3	CASKLDVINIGNTIYF	TGTGCCAGTAAGTTGGATGTGATAAATATCGGAAACACCATATATTTT
few	TRBD1	TRBV6-2/TRBV6-3	13	TRBJ2-7	CASNTGDRGEQYF	TGTGCCAGCAATACAGGAGACAGGGGCGAGCAGTACTTC
few	-	TRBV10-3	16	TRBJ2-6	CAISEEGGSGANVLTF	TGTGCCATCAGTGAAGAGGGTGGCTCTGGGGCCAACGTCCTGACTTTC
-	TRBD1	TRBV7-6	13	TRBJ2-7	CASSPGGFKWEYF	TGTGCCAGCTCGCCAGGGGGCTTCAAATGGGAGTACTTC
-	-	TRBV19	15	TRBJ2-3	CASRVGGGRTDTQYF	TGTGCCAGTAGGGTTGGGGGAGGACGCACAGATACGCAGTATTTT
-	TRBD2	TRBV27	17	TRBJ2-2	CASSPSAGTANTGELFF	TGTGCCAGCAGCCCCTCAGCGGGAACCGCGAACACCGGGGAGCTGTTTTTT
few	-	TRBV12-3/TRBV12-4	11	TRBJ2-3	CASSFTHTQYF	TGTGCCAGCAGTTTTACACATACGCAGTATTTT